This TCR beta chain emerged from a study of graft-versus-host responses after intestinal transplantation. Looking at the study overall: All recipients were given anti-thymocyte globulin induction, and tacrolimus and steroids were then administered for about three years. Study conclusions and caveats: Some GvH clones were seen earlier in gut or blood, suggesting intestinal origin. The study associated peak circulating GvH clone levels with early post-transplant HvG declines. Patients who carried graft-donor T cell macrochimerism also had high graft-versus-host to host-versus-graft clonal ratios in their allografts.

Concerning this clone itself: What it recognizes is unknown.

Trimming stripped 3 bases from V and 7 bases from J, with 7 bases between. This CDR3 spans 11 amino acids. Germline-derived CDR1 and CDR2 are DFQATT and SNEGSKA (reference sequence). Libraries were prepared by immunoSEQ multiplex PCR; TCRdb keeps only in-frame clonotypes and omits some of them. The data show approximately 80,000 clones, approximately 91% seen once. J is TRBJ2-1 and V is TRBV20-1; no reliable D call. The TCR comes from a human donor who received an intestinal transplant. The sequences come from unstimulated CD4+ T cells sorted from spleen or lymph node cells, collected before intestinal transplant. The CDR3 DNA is TGCAGTGCTAGTCTCGGGAATGAGCAGTTCTTC. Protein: CSASLGNEQFF.